Below, one TCR beta chain is given with its context. The conserved phenylalanine or tryptophan is not found at the CDR3 terminus, so this likely reflects a read error. The limits of the CDR3 on the DNA are not certain, so only TCRdb's listed CDR3 is given. This record comes from a study of cytomegalovirus exposure and HLA in healthy donors. Clones were sequenced by immunoSEQ multiplex PCR, and TCRdb holds only the in-frame ones, with some missing. The repertoire holds 110,000 or so clones, with 90% to 97% as singletons. Germline lookup yields CDR1 DFQATT and CDR2 SNEGSKA (reference sequence). The CDR3 adds up to 9 amino acids, both ends counted.

This chain joins TRBV20-1 and TRBJ1-1; no check of the table's D call, TRBD1, against the DNA was made. Sequences were obtained from PBMCs. The sequence was collected from a woman between 18 and 29 years old in good health and CMV-seronegative. The CDR3 sequence is CSAVSPGQV.